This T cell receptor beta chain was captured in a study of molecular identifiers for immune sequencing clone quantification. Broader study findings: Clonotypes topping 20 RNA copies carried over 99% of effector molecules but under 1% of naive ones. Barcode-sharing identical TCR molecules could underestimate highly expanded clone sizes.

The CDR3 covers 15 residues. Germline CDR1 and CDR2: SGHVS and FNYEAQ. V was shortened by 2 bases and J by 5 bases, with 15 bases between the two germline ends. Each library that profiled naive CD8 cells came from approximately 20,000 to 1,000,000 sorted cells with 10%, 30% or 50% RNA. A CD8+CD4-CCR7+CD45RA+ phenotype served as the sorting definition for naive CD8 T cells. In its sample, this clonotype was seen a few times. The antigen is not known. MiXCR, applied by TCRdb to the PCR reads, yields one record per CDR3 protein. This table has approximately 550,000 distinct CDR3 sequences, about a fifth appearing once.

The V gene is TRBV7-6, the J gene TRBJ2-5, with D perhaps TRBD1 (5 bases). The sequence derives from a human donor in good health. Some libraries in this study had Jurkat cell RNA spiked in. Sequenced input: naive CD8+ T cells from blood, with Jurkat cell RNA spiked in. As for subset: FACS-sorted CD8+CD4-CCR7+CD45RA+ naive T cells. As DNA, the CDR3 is TGTGCCAGCAGCTTAAGTGGCAGGGTGTACGAGACCCAGTACTTC. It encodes CASSLSGRVYETQYF.